The clone carrying this T cell receptor beta chain occurred a few times. Locally advanced or metastatic urothelial carcinoma affected all patients. This specimen belongs to a study of PD-L1 blockade in urothelial cancer. Across the whole study: Median T cell yield per blood sample was more than 130,000 cells.

Measured with immunoSEQ multiplex PCR; TCRdb has only the in-frame clones, and not every one. The data show roughly 84,000 clones, roughly 80% seen once. This specimen consisted of PBMCs, obtained around atezolizumab (anti-PD-L1) treatment. The receptor was derived from a man aged 70 or older with urothelial cancer.

The CDR3 nucleotides read TGTGCCAGCTCACCGGGGCAGGGCGATCAGCCCCAGCATTTT. This encodes CASSPGQGDQPQHF. The rearrangement links TRBV18 to TRBJ1-5, with a weak D call TRBD1 (5 bases). V shed 3 bases and J shed 5 bases, with 11 bases lying between them. The CDR3 has 14 amino acids. From germline, CDR1 is KGHSH and CDR2 LQKENI. The full variable domain, its missing parts supplied by reference TRBV18 and TRBJ1-5, is NAGVMQNPRHLVRRRGQEARLRCSPMKGHSHVYWYRQLPEEGLKFMVYLQKENIIDESGMPKERFSAEFPKEGPSILRIQQVVRGDSAAYFCASSPGQGDQPQHFGDGTRLSIL.